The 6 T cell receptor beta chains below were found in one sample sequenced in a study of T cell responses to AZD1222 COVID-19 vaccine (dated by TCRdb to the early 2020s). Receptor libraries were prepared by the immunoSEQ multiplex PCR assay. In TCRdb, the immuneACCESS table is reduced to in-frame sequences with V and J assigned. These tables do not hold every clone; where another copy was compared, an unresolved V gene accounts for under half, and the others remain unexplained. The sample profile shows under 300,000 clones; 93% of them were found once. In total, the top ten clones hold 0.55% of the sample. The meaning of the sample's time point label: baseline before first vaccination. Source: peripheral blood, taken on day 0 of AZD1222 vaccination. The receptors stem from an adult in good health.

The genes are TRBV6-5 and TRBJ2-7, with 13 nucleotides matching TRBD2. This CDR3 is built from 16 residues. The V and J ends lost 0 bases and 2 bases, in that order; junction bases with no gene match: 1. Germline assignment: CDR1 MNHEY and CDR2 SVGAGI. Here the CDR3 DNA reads TGTGCCAGCAGTTACTCAGGACTAGCGGGGGCCTACGAGCAGTACTTC. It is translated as CASSYSGLAGAYEQYF.

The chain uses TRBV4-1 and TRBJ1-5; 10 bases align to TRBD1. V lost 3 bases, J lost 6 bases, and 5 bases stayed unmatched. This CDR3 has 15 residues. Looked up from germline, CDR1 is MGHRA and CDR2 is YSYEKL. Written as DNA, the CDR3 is TGCGCCAGCAGCCAGGAGACAGGGGGCCTTCAGCCCCAGCATTTT. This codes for CASSQETGGLQPQHF.

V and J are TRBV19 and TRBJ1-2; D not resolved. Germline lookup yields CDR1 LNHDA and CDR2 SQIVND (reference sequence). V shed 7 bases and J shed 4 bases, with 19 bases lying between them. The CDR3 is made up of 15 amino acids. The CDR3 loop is CASKASKAALYGYTF. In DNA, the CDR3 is TGTGCCAGTAAAGCCTCCAAAGCAGCGCTCTATGGCTACACCTTC.

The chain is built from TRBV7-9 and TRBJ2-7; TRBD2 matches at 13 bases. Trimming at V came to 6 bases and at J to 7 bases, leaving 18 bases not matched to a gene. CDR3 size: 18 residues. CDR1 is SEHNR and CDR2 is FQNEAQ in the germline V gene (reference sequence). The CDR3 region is CASSLRLAGGRATLEQYF. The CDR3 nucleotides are TGTGCCAGCAGTTTAAGACTAGCGGGGGGCCGCGCGACCTTGGAGCAGTACTTC.

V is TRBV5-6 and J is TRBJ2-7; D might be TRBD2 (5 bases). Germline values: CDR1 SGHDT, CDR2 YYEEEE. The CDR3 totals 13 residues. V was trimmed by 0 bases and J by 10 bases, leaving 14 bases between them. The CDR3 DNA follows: TGTGCCAGCAGCTTGGGACGAGGGCTGGGCCAGTACTTC. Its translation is CASSLGRGLGQYF.

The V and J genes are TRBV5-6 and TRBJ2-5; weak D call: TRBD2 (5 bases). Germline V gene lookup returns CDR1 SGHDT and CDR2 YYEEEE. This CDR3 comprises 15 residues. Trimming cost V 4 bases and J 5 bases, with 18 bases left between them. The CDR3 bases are TGTGCCAGCAGCCCCGACCCCGGGGTGAGGGAGACCCAGTACTTC. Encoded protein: CASSPDPGVRETQYF.